This TCR beta chain appears in the sequencing data of a study of OX40 agonist ivuxolimab in advanced cancers. The overall study: Checkpoint inhibitors had been given previously to 40% of patients. Findings and limits, study-wide: By week 6 at 0.1 to 3.0 mg/kg, blood CD4+ and CD8+ T cells had expanded clonally. Still undetermined is the antigen specificity of the expanded peripheral T cells.

A note on this clone: Its antigen remains unidentified.

TCRdb keeps only in-frame clones here, not all; method: immunoSEQ multiplex PCR. The data hold about 37,000 clones, with around 73% observed a single time. Germline V lookup: CDR1 MNHEY, CDR2 SMNVEV (reference sequence). The CDR3 is 15 residues long. The V and J ends lost 5 bases and 4 bases, in that order; junction bases with no gene match: 7. The TCR originated in an adult with an advanced solid tumor such as melanoma, head and neck, liver or kidney cancer. The rearrangement joins TRBV27 to TRBJ2-5; 10 nucleotides agree with TRBD2. The sequencing here drew on CD4+ or CD8+ T cells sorted from blood, taken in a trial of the OX40 agonist ivuxolimab. The CDR3 sequence: CASSVLAGSSETQYF. CDR3 sequence (DNA): TGTGCCAGCAGTGTACTAGCGGGGAGCTCAGAGACCCAGTACTTC.